The 31 T cell receptor beta chains below come from one sample, sequenced in a study of blood T cell repertoires in COVID-19. Clones were sequenced by immunoSEQ multiplex PCR, and TCRdb holds only the in-frame ones, with some missing. The top ten hold 1.4% of the sample, which has around 130,000 clones, 84% seen once. Sequenced sample: peripheral blood. The receptors come from a man aged 55-75 years with acute or convalescent COVID-19.

The V and J genes are TRBV5-1 and TRBJ2-5; D is perhaps TRBD2 (6 bases). CDR1 and CDR2 from the germline V gene are SGHRS and YFSETQ. The CDR3 length is 15 residues. V was pared by 3 bases and J by 1 base, with 13 bases between. The CDR3 DNA reads TGCGCCAGCAGCTCGGAGGGTCTGGCCCAAGAGACCCAGTACTTC. Translation: CASSSEGLAQETQYF.

The rearrangement links TRBV5-1 to TRBJ1-4; 8 positions agree with TRBD1. Trimming at V came to 3 bases and at J to 2 bases, leaving 3 bases not matched to a gene. Germline CDR1 reads SGHRS; CDR2 reads YFSETQ. The CDR3 has 15 amino acids. CDR3 bases: TGCGCCAGCAGCTCCACAGGGGGGACTAATGAAAAACTGTTTTTT. Amino acids: CASSSTGGTNEKLFF.

This chain joins TRBV24-1 and TRBJ1-2; TRBD1 aligns across 12 bases. This CDR3 is built from 17 residues. The J segment lost 5 bases and the V segment lost 3 bases, leaving 9 bases of the junction unmatched. Per the germline V gene, CDR1 is KGHDR and CDR2 is SFDVKD. The CDR3 DNA reads as TGTGCCACCAGTGATCCCTCAGGGACAGGGGGCTTTTATGGCTACACCTTC. This gives the protein CATSDPSGTGGFYGYTF.

The rearrangement links TRBV19 to TRBJ1-1, with a weak D call TRBD1 (6 bases). This CDR3 is 15 amino acids long. From germline, CDR1 is LNHDA and CDR2 SQIVND (reference sequence). V was shortened by 3 bases and J by 5 bases, with 16 bases between the two germline ends. Here the CDR3 DNA reads TGTGCCAGTAGTATCGGGGCCAGGGGAGGGACTGAAGCTTTCTTT. Residues: CASSIGARGGTEAFF.

V and J are TRBV23-1 and TRBJ2-3, with TRBD1 identical over 8 bases. TRBV23-1 is sorted into the ORF group, with uncertain function. Unmatched junction bases numbered 16, after V lost 1 base and J lost 7 bases. This CDR3 region has 18 residues. CDR3 amino acids: CASSQLEEGQGRSNTQYF. In nucleotides, the CDR3 is TGCGCCAGCAGTCAATTGGAAGAAGGACAGGGAAGGTCAAATACGCAGTATTTT.

The chain couples TRBV29-1 to TRBJ1-2; the D gene is possibly TRBD1 (5 bases). Germline V gene data show CDR1 as SQVTM and CDR2 as ANQGSEA. V lost 3 bases and J 6 bases, leaving 14 bases between the germline ends. The CDR3 is 13 residues long. DNA of the CDR3: TGCAGCGTTGAGCGGGGCTCGTGGCATGGCTACACCTTC. Translating gives CSVERGSWHGYTF.

This clone was seen a single time. The V call is TRBV3-1 (or the pseudogene TRBV3-2), the J call TRBJ1-1; D uncertain. Germline values: CDR1 LGHDT, CDR2 YNNKEL (reference sequence). This CDR3 is built from 17 residues. V lost 0 bases, J lost 7 bases, and 21 bases lay in between. As DNA, the CDR3 is TGTGCCAGCAGCCAAGATGTAGGCGGGTGGGGTTCAAATGAAGCTTTCTTT. It codes for CASSQDVGGWGSNEAFF.

This clone came up once. V usage is TRBV7-9 and J usage is TRBJ2-1; D is unresolved. Trimming took off 2 bases at V and 2 bases at J, with 7 bases between the two ends. This CDR3 spans 14 amino acids. Per the germline V gene, CDR1 is SEHNR and CDR2 is FQNEAQ (reference sequence). The CDR3 coding sequence is TGTGCCAGCAGCTTACGAGCCCCCTACAATGAGCAGTTCTTC. Translated: CASSLRAPYNEQFF.

This clone was picked up one time. The gene calls are TRBV19 and TRBJ1-2; the D is unclear. This CDR3 is built from 16 residues. V dropped 0 bases and J dropped 6 bases, with 17 bases sitting between them. Germline loops: CDR1 LNHDA, CDR2 SQIVND (reference sequence). DNA for the CDR3: TGTGCCAGTAGTATAGAGCGGCGGGCCGTTGGGAATGGCTACACCTTC. Amino acids: CASSIERRAVGNGYTF.

This chain links TRBV14 with TRBJ2-2; D gene unclear. The CDR3 consists of 16 residues. Germline lookup yields CDR1 SGHDN and CDR2 FVKESK. V was pared by 5 bases and J by 1 base, with 14 bases between. The CDR3 DNA reads as TGTGCCAGCAGCTCCGCCGCACGGAGGAACACCGGGGAGCTGTTTTTT. Amino acids: CASSSAARRNTGELFF.

This clone was seen just once. V is TRBV11-2 and J is TRBJ2-5; TRBD2 aligns across 13 bases. The V and J ends lost 4 bases and 2 bases, in that order; junction bases with no gene match: 4. The CDR3 consists of 16 residues. Germline-derived CDR1 and CDR2 are SGHAT and FQNNGV. The CDR3 sequence: CASSSGTSGAQETQYF. CDR3 sequence (DNA): TGTGCCAGCAGCTCAGGGACTAGCGGGGCTCAAGAGACCCAGTACTTC.

The gene calls are TRBV5-1 and TRBJ1-1, with 8 positions matching TRBD1. Germline trimming cut 4 bases from V and 1 base from J; bases unmatched to any gene: 3. The CDR3 loop spans 14 amino acids. Germline lookup yields CDR1 SGHRS and CDR2 YFSETQ. CDR3 amino acids: CASSRTGSNTEAFF. CDR3 sequence (DNA): TGCGCCAGCAGCCGGACAGGGTCGAACACTGAAGCTTTCTTT. The full variable domain, completed using reference TRBV5-1 and TRBJ1-1, is KAGVTQTPRYLIKTRGQQVTLSCSPISGHRSVSWYQQTPGQGLQFLFEYFSETQRNKGNFPGRFSGRQFSNSRSEMNVSTLELGDSALYLCASSRTGSNTEAFFGQGTRLTVV.

The chain couples TRBV12-3 or TRBV12-4 to TRBJ2-7; perhaps TRBD2 as D (5 bases). The CDR3 spans 13 residues. Trimming shortened V by 8 bases and J by 3 bases, and 14 bases separated the two germline ends. CDR3 sequence (DNA): TGTGCCAGCGGAAGAGCGGCCCACTACGAGCAGTACTTC. Translated, it gives CASGRAAHYEQYF.

The rearrangement joins TRBV2 to TRBJ2-6; 7 nucleotides match TRBD1. The CDR3 is made up of 15 amino acids. Per the germline V gene, CDR1 is SNHLY and CDR2 is FYNNEI. V gave up 6 bases and J gave up 2 bases; unmatched junction bases: 4. The DNA of the CDR3 is TGTGCCAGCAGGTCCGACAGGGCTGGGGCCAACGTCCTGACTTTC. Its protein is CASRSDRAGANVLTF.

The V and J genes are TRBV2 and TRBJ1-5; 8 bases are shared with TRBD1. The CDR3 spans 16 residues. Germline-derived CDR1 and CDR2 are SNHLY and FYNNEI. After removal of 0 bases from V and 3 bases from J, the junction contained 4 bases not matched to a gene. The CDR3 is CASSEARGQVNQPQHF. As DNA, the CDR3 is TGTGCCAGCAGTGAAGCGCGGGGACAGGTCAATCAGCCCCAGCATTTT.

The rearrangement joins TRBV5-4 to TRBJ1-2, with D possibly matching TRBD1 (6 bases). This CDR3 has 14 amino acids. Trimming cost V 4 bases and J 6 bases, with 16 bases left between them. Germline V gene data show CDR1 as SGHNT and CDR2 as YYREEE (reference sequence). The CDR3 region is CASSPRSGVHGYTF. CDR3 coding DNA: TGTGCCAGCAGCCCTCGGTCAGGGGTACATGGCTACACCTTC. The full variable domain, with the rest looked up from reference TRBV5-4 and TRBJ1-2, is ETGVTQSPTHLIKTRGQQVTLRCSSQSGHNTVSWYQQALGQGPQFIFQYYREEENGRGNFPPRFSGLQFPNYSSELNVNALELDDSALYLCASSPRSGVHGYTFGSGTRLTVV.

This chain links TRBV7-8 with TRBJ1-5; no clear D gene. There are 15 residues in the CDR3. CDR1 is SGHVS and CDR2 is FQNEAQ in the germline V gene. V lost 6 bases, J lost 0 bases, and 12 bases lay in between. The CDR3 is CASREDGASNQPQHF. The CDR3 coding sequence is TGTGCCAGCAGGGAAGACGGAGCTAGCAATCAGCCCCAGCATTTT.

This sequence joins TRBV19 and TRBJ2-3, with 11 bases that match TRBD2. The J segment lost 0 bases and the V segment lost 4 bases, leaving 6 bases of the junction unmatched. In germline, CDR1 is LNHDA, CDR2 SQIVND (reference sequence). This CDR3 region has 17 residues. The CDR3 nucleotides read TGTGCCAGTAGTACCTTAGCTAGCGGGAGGAGCACAGATACGCAGTATTTT. It codes for CASSTLASGRSTDTQYF.

The chain uses TRBV5-1 and TRBJ2-7, with 7 bases identical to TRBD2. Trimming cost V 0 bases and J 5 bases; bases outside gene matches: 8. This CDR3 comprises 15 residues. Germline CDR1 SGHRS, CDR2 YFSETQ. CDR3 protein: CASSLVGAGPNEQYF. Here the CDR3 DNA reads TGCGCCAGCAGCTTGGTCGGAGCGGGGCCTAACGAGCAGTACTTC.

The V and J genes are TRBV5-4 and TRBJ1-4; D perhaps matches TRBD1 (5 bases). V lost 3 bases and J lost 5, with 14 bases in between. Germline V gives CDR1 SGHNT, CDR2 YYREEE (reference sequence). This CDR3 has 15 residues. In DNA, the CDR3 is TGTGCCAGCAGCTCCTCAGGGTCTGCCAATGAAAAACTGTTTTTT. Its translation: CASSSSGSANEKLFF.

The chain combines TRBV7-9 with TRBJ1-2; D is perhaps TRBD1 (5 bases). The CDR3 covers 15 residues. Looked up from germline, CDR1 is SEHNR and CDR2 is FQNEAQ (reference sequence). Trimming shortened V by 5 bases and J by 3 bases, and 16 bases separated the two germline ends. The CDR3 sequence is CASSVSRDPYYGYTF. The CDR3 DNA reads as TGTGCCAGCAGCGTAAGCAGGGATCCCTACTATGGCTACACCTTC. The entire variable domain, with the rest obtained from reference TRBV7-9 and TRBJ1-2, is as follows: DTGVSQNPRHKITKRGQNVTFRCDPISEHNRLYWYRQTLGQGPEFLTYFQNEAQLEKSRLLSDRFSAERPKGSFSTLEIQRTEQGDSAMYLCASSVSRDPYYGYTFGSGTRLTVV.

This clone was detected only a few times. The rearrangement joins TRBV7-8 to TRBJ2-2; D unresolved. The length of the CDR3 is 13 residues. Germline assignment: CDR1 SGHVS and CDR2 FQNEAQ. Trimming pared 5 bases from V and 6 bases from J, leaving 10 bases between. CDR3 amino acids: CASSLNMPGELFF. The CDR3 DNA sequence: TGTGCCAGCAGCCTGAACATGCCCGGGGAGCTGTTTTTT.

V and J are TRBV7-9 and TRBJ1-1; possible D gene TRBD1, 5 bases. This CDR3 is built from 14 residues. The germline gives CDR1 SEHNR, CDR2 FQNEAQ (reference sequence). The ends were cut back, 0 bases at V and 0 bases at J, with 5 bases in the middle. CDR3 DNA: TGTGCCAGCAGCTTAGCGACAGTGAACACTGAAGCTTTCTTT. It translates to CASSLATVNTEAFF.

This clone turned up a few times. The rearrangement joins TRBV6-5 to TRBJ1-3; D may be TRBD1 (5 bases). Between the trimmed V and J ends, which lost 6 bases and 8 bases, there was a span of 14 bases. Germline V CDR1 and CDR2: MNHEY, SVGAGI. The CDR3 contains 13 residues. In nucleotides, the CDR3 is TGTGCCAGCAGGGGGTCAGGGCAAGACACCATATATTTT. It yields the protein CASRGSGQDTIYF.

There are a few counts of this clone. The gene calls are TRBV5-1 and TRBJ2-7, with 10 bases identical to TRBD2. The germline CDR1 and CDR2 sequences are SGHRS and YFSETQ. Trimming took 0 bases from V and 5 from J; bases not matched to a gene: 8. This CDR3 contains 16 residues. The CDR3 bases are TGCGCCAGCAGCTTGGAGCCTAGCGGGGGCTTCAACGAGCAGTACTTC. Translating it yields CASSLEPSGGFNEQYF. The full variable domain, completed using reference TRBV5-1 and TRBJ2-7, is KAGVTQTPRYLIKTRGQQVTLSCSPISGHRSVSWYQQTPGQGLQFLFEYFSETQRNKGNFPGRFSGRQFSNSRSEMNVSTLELGDSALYLCASSLEPSGGFNEQYFGPGTRLTVT.

Only one count was recorded for this clone. The CDR3 carries no conserved terminal phenylalanine or tryptophan, so it likely arises from a read error. It is unclear where the CDR3 begins or ends on the DNA, so no DNA is shown, and the CDR3 is as TCRdb lists it. The chain joins TRBV28 to TRBJ2-7; TRBD1 is the table's D call, not checked against the DNA. The CDR3 spans 9 amino acids, including both terminal residues. Germline V gives CDR1 MDHEN, CDR2 SYDVKM. This CDR3 reads CASSLWTRS.

This chain uses TRBV7-9 with TRBJ1-6; D might be TRBD1 (6 bases). Trimming cost V 1 base and J 4 bases, with 11 bases left between them. Germline V gene sequence: CDR1 SEHNR, CDR2 FQNEAQ (reference sequence). The CDR3 spans 16 residues. As DNA, the CDR3 is TGTGCCAGCAGCTTAGGCGGGGGACATTATAATTCACCCCTCCACTTT. Its translation is CASSLGGGHYNSPLHF.

J is TRBJ2-1 and V is TRBV9; TRBD2 matches 14 bases. The CDR3 is made up of 14 amino acids. V lost 6 bases, J lost 7 bases, and 3 bases stayed unmatched. Germline CDR1 reads SGDLS; CDR2 reads YYNGEE. The CDR3 coding sequence is TGTGCCAGCACCCGACTAGCGGGGGGGAATGAGCAGTTCTTC. Its translation: CASTRLAGGNEQFF.

The rearrangement joins TRBV2 to TRBJ2-1; perhaps TRBD2 as D (5 bases). The V end lost 8 bases, the J end lost 6 bases, and 17 bases lay between the germline ends. Germline-derived CDR1 and CDR2 are SNHLY and FYNNEI. This CDR3 has 14 amino acids. CDR3 nucleotide sequence: TGTGCCAGCGCTAAGGGCCTAGCCATCAATGAGCAGTTCTTC. This sequence encodes CASAKGLAINEQFF.

The chain combines TRBV3-1 (or the pseudogene TRBV3-2) with TRBJ2-1; 11 bases align to TRBD1. CDR3 size: 17 residues. CDR1 and CDR2 (germline): LGHDT, YNNKEL (reference sequence). Losses at the gene ends were 2 bases for V and 7 bases for J; bases not matched to a gene: 10. The CDR3 region is CASSQQIGQGAGNEQFF. DNA of the CDR3: TGTGCCAGCAGCCAACAGATAGGACAGGGGGCAGGGAATGAGCAGTTCTTC.

V is TRBV14 and J is TRBJ2-1; perhaps TRBD2 as D (6 bases). Germline loops: CDR1 SGHDN, CDR2 FVKESK. CDR3 length equals 14 residues. V lost 5 bases, J lost 4 bases, and 12 bases lay in between. The CDR3 nucleotides read TGTGCCAGCAGCTCTTATGGGGGGTACAATGAGCAGTTCTTC. Translation: CASSSYGGYNEQFF.